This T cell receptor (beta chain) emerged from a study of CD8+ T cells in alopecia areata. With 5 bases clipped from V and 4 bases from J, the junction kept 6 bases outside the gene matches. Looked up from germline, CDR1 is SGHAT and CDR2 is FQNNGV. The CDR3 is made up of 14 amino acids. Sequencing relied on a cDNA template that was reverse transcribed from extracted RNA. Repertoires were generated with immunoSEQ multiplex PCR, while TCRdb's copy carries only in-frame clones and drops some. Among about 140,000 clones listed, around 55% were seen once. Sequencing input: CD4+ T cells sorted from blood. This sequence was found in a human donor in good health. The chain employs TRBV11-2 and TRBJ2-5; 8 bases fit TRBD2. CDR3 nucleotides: TGTGCCAGCAGCCCATTAGCGGGACTAGAGACCCAGTACTTC. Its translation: CASSPLAGLETQYF.